One sample yielded the 20 T cell receptor beta chains listed below, sequenced in a study of cytomegalovirus exposure and HLA in healthy donors. Amplification used 60 Vbeta primers and 13 Jbeta primers. Sequenced by immunoSEQ multiplex PCR; TCRdb stores in-frame clones only, minus some. The table for this sample gives about 160,000 clones. The source material was PBMCs. The receptors derive from a man in his thirties or forties in good health and CMV-seronegative.

Notes on this clone: Additional DNA sequences in this sample encode the identical CDR3. The V call is TRBV27, the J call TRBJ2-3; D gene uncertain. CDR1 is MNHEY, CDR2 SMNVEV, per germline (reference sequence). Trimming took off 0 bases at V and 5 bases at J, with 3 bases between the two ends. This CDR3 is 12 amino acids long. CDR3 loop: CASSLSRDTQYF. DNA for the CDR3: TGTGCCAGCAGTTTATCGCGAGATACGCAGTATTTT.

The chain recombines TRBV30 with TRBJ1-5, with 7 bases fitting TRBD1. The germline V gene encodes CDR1 GTSNPN and CDR2 SVGIG (reference sequence). The CDR3 contains 13 residues. Trimming at V came to 3 bases and at J to 7 bases, leaving 6 bases not matched to a gene. CDR3 residues: CAWSRQGVQPQHF. The CDR3 DNA follows: TGTGCCTGGAGCCGCCAGGGGGTGCAGCCCCAGCATTTT. The full variable domain, in which reference TRBV30 and TRBJ1-5 provide the parts outside the CDR3, is SQTIHQWPATLVQPVGSPLSLECTVEGTSNPNLYWYRQAAGRGLQLLFYSVGIGQISSEVPQNLSASRPQDRQFILSSKKLLLSDSGFYLCAWSRQGVQPQHFGDGTRLSIL.

This chain joins TRBV19 and TRBJ2-7; D might be TRBD2 (5 bases). V was shortened by 7 bases and J by 4 bases, with 14 bases between the two germline ends. This CDR3 is built from 13 residues. Germline V gene data show CDR1 as LNHDA and CDR2 as SQIVND (reference sequence). The CDR3 protein is CASTPNGRYEQYF. The CDR3 bases are TGTGCCAGTACCCCCAATGGGAGATACGAGCAGTACTTC. The entire variable domain, with the rest obtained from reference TRBV19 and TRBJ2-7, is as follows: DGGITQSPKYLFRKEGQNVTLSCEQNLNHDAMYWYRQDPGQGLRLIYYSQIVNDFQKGDIAEGYSVSREKKESFPLTVTSAQKNPTAFYLCASTPNGRYEQYFGPGTRLTVT.

The J gene is TRBJ1-2, the V gene TRBV7-6; 10 bases are a match to TRBD1. With V trimmed by 5 bases and J by 5 bases, 2 bases remained unmatched. CDR3 length: 13 residues. Germline V lookup: CDR1 SGHVS, CDR2 FNYEAQ. The CDR3 loop is CASSAGQGYGYTF. The CDR3 DNA is TGTGCCAGCAGCGCGGGACAGGGGTATGGCTACACCTTC.

The chain is built from TRBV11-2 and TRBJ2-7; the D gene is possibly TRBD2 (6 bases). Germline V gene lookup returns CDR1 SGHAT and CDR2 FQNNGV. The CDR3 consists of 13 residues. Trimming shortened V by 3 bases and J by 2 bases, and 8 bases separated the two germline ends. CDR3: CASSFRRAYEQYF. As DNA, the CDR3 is TGTGCCAGCAGCTTTAGGAGGGCCTACGAGCAGTACTTC.

The chain carries TRBV25-1 and TRBJ2-7, with 7 bases fitting TRBD2. From germline, CDR1 is MGHDK and CDR2 SYGVNS. J gave up 3 bases and V 7 bases, and 9 bases lay outside the gene matches. This CDR3 has 14 amino acids. CDR3 region: CASTQGGAYYEQYF. DNA of the CDR3: TGTGCCAGCACCCAGGGAGGGGCCTACTACGAGCAGTACTTC.

V usage is TRBV11-3 and J usage is TRBJ2-5, with TRBD1 as a possible D gene (6 bases). Germline-derived CDR1 and CDR2 are SGHNT and YENEEA. This CDR3 is built from 14 residues. V was pared by 1 base and J by 6 bases, with 12 bases between. CDR3 amino acids: CASSLGAGAQTQYF. Written as DNA, the CDR3 is TGTGCCAGCAGCTTAGGGGCAGGGGCGCAGACCCAGTACTTC.

The J gene is TRBJ1-1, the V gene TRBV27; TRBD1 agrees at 12 bases. The CDR3 runs to 14 residues. V shed 5 bases and J 11 bases; nucleotides not matched to a gene: 9. Germline V CDR1 and CDR2: MNHEY, SMNVEV (reference sequence). CDR3 protein: CASSTRDRGLRAFF. The CDR3, as DNA: TGTGCCAGCAGTACCCGGGACAGGGGGCTTCGGGCTTTCTTT.

The V gene is TRBV4-1, the J gene TRBJ2-1; 10 bases line up with TRBD2. V trimming: 3 bases; J trimming: 6 bases; junction bases outside the gene matches: 2. Looked up from germline, CDR1 is MGHRA and CDR2 is YSYEKL. CDR3 length equals 14 residues. This CDR3 reads CASSHGTSVNEQFF. The CDR3 coding sequence is TGCGCCAGCAGCCATGGGACTAGCGTCAATGAGCAGTTCTTC.

This chain connects TRBV2 to TRBJ1-1, with D possibly TRBD1 on 5 matching bases. This CDR3 has 14 amino acids. Trimming took off 4 bases at V and 4 bases at J, with 13 bases between the two ends. In germline, CDR1 is SNHLY, CDR2 FYNNEI. CDR3 loop: CASSGTFRGTEAFF. The CDR3 DNA reads as TGTGCCAGCAGTGGGACATTCCGCGGCACTGAAGCTTTCTTT.

V is TRBV28 and J is TRBJ2-2, with unresolved D. V lost 1 base and J lost 3, with 3 bases in between. Germline values: CDR1 MDHEN, CDR2 SYDVKM. This CDR3 is 13 amino acids long. CDR3 residues: CASSLSDTGELFF. The CDR3 DNA reads as TGTGCCAGCAGTTTATCGGACACCGGGGAGCTGTTTTTT.

The genes are TRBV6-5 and TRBJ1-2, with D possibly being TRBD1 (6 bases). There are 13 residues in the CDR3. V lost 6 bases and J lost 6, with 14 bases in between. Germline V lookup: CDR1 MNHEY, CDR2 SVGAGI. The CDR3 sequence: CASRRGYINGYTF. The DNA for the CDR3 is TGTGCCAGCAGGAGGGGGTATATAAATGGCTACACCTTC.

The J gene is TRBJ1-1, the V gene TRBV5-4; no clear D. Germline values: CDR1 SGHNT, CDR2 YYREEE (reference sequence). V was shortened by 1 base and J by 0 bases, with 4 bases between the two germline ends. This CDR3 is built from 13 residues. Here the CDR3 reads CASSLHMNTEAFF. The CDR3 coding sequence is TGTGCCAGCAGCTTGCACATGAACACTGAAGCTTTCTTT.

V gene TRBV28 combines with J gene TRBJ2-1; 8 positions match TRBD2. There are 14 residues in the CDR3. The J segment lost 4 bases and the V segment lost 4 bases, leaving 3 bases of the junction unmatched. Per germline, CDR1 MDHEN and CDR2 SYDVKM. CDR3 amino acids: CASSSGLEYNEQFF. The CDR3 nucleotides are TGTGCCAGCAGTTCGGGACTAGAATACAATGAGCAGTTCTTC.

The chain couples TRBV6-5 to TRBJ1-1, with 10 bases fitting TRBD1. V shed 4 bases, J shed 3 bases, and the junction held 2 bases outside the gene matches. The CDR3 runs 14 residues. Germline V gives CDR1 MNHEY, CDR2 SVGAGI. CDR3: CASSSGQGYTEAFF. For the CDR3, the DNA is TGTGCCAGCAGTTCGGGACAGGGGTACACTGAAGCTTTCTTT.

J is TRBJ2-5 and V is TRBV4-2; TRBD1 might be the D (5 bases). With 0 bases removed from V and 4 bases from J, the gap between germline ends came to 18 bases. The CDR3 has 17 amino acids. Germline V CDR1 and CDR2: LGHNA, YNFKEQ. The CDR3 DNA is TGTGCCAGCAGCCAAGATATACCTAGTCAAGGGGTAGAGACCCAGTACTTC. It codes for CASSQDIPSQGVETQYF.

The chain employs TRBV19 and TRBJ2-7; 8 bases agree with TRBD2. The V and J ends lost 6 bases and 2 bases, in that order; junction bases with no gene match: 6. Germline CDR1 and CDR2: LNHDA and SQIVND (reference sequence). This CDR3 spans 14 amino acids. CDR3 loop: CASSVLAEAYEQYF. For the CDR3, the DNA is TGTGCCAGTAGCGTACTAGCGGAGGCCTACGAGCAGTACTTC.

The V gene is TRBV6-5, the J gene TRBJ2-7, with a weak D call TRBD1 (6 bases). The CDR3 loop spans 15 amino acids. V lost 4 bases to trimming and J lost 3 bases, with 16 bases between them. Per the germline V gene, CDR1 is MNHEY and CDR2 is SVGAGI. CDR3 DNA sequence: TGTGCCAGCAGTTTTGGTCCGGGACAAGGCTACGAGCAGTACTTC. Translating gives CASSFGPGQGYEQYF.

V usage is TRBV2 and J usage is TRBJ1-6; D perhaps matches TRBD1 (5 bases). The CDR3 is made up of 14 amino acids. V lost 7 bases to trimming and J lost 1 base, with 8 bases between them. Germline assignment: CDR1 SNHLY and CDR2 FYNNEI. This CDR3 reads CASTKGSYNSPLHF. CDR3 DNA sequence: TGTGCCAGCACCAAGGGGTCCTATAATTCACCCCTCCACTTT.

The chain has TRBV27 and TRBJ1-3, with 7 bases lining up with TRBD1. Germline CDR1 is MNHEY and CDR2 is SMNVEV (reference sequence). This CDR3 is built from 14 residues. V gave up 5 bases and J gave up 6 bases; unmatched junction bases: 7. The CDR3 DNA reads TGTGCCAGCAGTACCCGACAGGGTAAAAACACCATATATTTT. Protein sequence: CASSTRQGKNTIYF.